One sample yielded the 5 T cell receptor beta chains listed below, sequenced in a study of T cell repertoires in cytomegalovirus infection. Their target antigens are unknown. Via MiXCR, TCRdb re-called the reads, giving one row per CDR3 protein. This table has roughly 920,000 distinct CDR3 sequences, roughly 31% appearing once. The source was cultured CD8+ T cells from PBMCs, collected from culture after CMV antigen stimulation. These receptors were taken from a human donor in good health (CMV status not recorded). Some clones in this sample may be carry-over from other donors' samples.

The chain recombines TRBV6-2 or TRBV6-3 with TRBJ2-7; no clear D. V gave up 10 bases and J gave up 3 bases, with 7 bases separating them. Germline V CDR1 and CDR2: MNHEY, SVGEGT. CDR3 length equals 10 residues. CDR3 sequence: CAIGCYEQYV. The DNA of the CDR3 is TGTGCCATAGGGTGCTACGAGCAGTACGTC.

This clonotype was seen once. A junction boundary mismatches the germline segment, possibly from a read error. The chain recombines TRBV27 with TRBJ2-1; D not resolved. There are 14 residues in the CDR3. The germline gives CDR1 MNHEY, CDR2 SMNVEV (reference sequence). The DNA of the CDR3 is TGTGTCAGCAGTTTGGGCAGCTCCTACAATGAGCAGTTCTTC. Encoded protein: CVSSLGSSYNEQFF.

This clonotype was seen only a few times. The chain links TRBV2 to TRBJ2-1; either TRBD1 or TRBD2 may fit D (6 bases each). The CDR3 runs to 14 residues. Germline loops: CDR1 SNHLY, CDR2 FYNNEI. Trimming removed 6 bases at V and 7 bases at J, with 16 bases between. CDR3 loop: CASRHDGGRNEQFF. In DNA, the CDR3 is TGTGCCAGCAGGCACGACGGGGGCAGGAATGAGCAGTTCTTC. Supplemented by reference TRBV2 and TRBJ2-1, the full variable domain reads EPEVTQTPSHQVTQMGQEVILRCVPISNHLYFYWYRQILGQKVEFLVSFYNNEISEKSEIFDDQFSVERPDGSNFTLKIRSTKLEDSAMYFCASRHDGGRNEQFFGPGTRLTVL.

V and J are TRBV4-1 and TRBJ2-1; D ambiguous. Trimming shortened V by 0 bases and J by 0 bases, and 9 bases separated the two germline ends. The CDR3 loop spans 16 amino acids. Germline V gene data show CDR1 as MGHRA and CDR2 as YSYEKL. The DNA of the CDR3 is TGCGCCAGCAGCCAAGAACCTTCACCCTCCTACAATGAGCAGTTCTTC. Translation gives CASSQEPSPSYNEQFF.

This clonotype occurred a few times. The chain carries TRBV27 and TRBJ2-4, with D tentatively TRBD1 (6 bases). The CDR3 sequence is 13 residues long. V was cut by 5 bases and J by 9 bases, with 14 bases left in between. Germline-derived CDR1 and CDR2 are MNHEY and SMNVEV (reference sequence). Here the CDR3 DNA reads TGTGCCAGCAGTCCCAACGGACAGATCATTCAGTACTTC. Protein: CASSPNGQIIQYF.